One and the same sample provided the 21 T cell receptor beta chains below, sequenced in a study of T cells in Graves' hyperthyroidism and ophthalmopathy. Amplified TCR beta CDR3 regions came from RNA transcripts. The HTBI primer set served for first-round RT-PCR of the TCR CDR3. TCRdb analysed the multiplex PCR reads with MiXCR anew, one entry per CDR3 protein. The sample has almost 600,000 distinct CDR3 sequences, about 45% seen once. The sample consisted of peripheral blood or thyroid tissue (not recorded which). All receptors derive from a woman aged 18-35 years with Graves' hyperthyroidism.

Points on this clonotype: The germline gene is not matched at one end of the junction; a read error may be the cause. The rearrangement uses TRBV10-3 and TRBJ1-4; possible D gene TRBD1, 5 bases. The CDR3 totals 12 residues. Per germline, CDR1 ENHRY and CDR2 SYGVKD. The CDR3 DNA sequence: TGTGCCATCAGTGAGGCTCCGGGGGGAACTGTTTTT. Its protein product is CAISEAPGGTVF.

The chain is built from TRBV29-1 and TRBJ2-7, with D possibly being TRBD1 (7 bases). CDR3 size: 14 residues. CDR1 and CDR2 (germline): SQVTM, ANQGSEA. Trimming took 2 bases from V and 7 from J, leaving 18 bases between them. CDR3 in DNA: TGCAGCGTTGAACCCCAGGGGGAGGTGAATGAGCAGTACTTC. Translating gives CSVEPQGEVNEQYF.

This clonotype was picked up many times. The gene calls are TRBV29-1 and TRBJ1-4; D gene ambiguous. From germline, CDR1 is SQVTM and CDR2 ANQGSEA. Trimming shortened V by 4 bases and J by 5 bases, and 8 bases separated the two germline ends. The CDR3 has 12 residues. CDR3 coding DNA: TGCAGCGTTGTCTACAGAAATGAAAAACTGTTTTTT. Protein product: CSVVYRNEKLFF.

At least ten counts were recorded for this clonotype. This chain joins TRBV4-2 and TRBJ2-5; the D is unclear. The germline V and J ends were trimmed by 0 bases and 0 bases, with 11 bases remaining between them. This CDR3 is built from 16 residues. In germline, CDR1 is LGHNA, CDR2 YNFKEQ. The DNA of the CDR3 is TGTGCCAGCAGCCAAGATGGGGTAAGGGACCAAGAGACCCAGTACTTC. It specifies CASSQDGVRDQETQYF.

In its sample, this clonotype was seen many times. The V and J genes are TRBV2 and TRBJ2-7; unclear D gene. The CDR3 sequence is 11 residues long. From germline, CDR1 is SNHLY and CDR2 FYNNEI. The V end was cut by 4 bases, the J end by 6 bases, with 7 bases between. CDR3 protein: CASSALFEQYF. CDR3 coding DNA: TGTGCCAGCAGTGCCCTATTCGAGCAGTACTTC.

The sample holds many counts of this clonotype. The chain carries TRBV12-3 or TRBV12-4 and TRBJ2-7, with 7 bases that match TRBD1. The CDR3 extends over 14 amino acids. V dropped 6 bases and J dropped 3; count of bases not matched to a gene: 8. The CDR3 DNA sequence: TGTGCCAGCAGCCTCCGGGACAGAGACTACGAGCAGTACTTC. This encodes CASSLRDRDYEQYF.

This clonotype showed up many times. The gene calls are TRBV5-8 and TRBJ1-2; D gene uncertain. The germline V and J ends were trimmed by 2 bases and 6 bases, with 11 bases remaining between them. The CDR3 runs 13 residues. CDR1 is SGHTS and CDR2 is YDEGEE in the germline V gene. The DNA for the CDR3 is TGTGCCAGCAGCTTCGCACCGAAGGATGGCTACACCTTC. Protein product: CASSFAPKDGYTF.

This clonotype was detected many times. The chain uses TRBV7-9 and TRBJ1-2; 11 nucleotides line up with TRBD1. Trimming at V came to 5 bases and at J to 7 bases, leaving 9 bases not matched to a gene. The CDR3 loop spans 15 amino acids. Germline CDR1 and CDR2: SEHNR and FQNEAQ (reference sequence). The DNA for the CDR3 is TGTGCCAGCAGCCCTTTGGGGACAGGGGGTGGTGGCTACACCTTC. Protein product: CASSPLGTGGGGYTF.

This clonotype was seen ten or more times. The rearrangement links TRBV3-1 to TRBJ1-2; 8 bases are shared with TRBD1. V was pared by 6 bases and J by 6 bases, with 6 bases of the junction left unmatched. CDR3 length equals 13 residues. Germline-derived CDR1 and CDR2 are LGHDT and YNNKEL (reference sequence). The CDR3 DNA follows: TGTGCCAGCAGGTCGACAGGGGAGGATGGCTACACCTTC. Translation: CASRSTGEDGYTF.

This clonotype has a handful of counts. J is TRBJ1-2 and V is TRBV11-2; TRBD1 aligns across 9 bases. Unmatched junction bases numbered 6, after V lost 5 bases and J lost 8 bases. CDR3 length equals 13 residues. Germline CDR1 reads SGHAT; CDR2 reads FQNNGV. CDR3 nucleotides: TGTGCCAGCAGCCTAGCCGGGACAGGGGGCTACACCTTC. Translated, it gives CASSLAGTGGYTF.

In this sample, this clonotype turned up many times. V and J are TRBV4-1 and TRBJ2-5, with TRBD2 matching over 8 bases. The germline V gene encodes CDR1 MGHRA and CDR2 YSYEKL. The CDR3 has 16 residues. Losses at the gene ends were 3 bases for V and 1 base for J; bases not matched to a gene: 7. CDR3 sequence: CASSHLGLAFQETQYF. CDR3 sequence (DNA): TGCGCCAGCAGCCATCTTGGACTAGCCTTCCAAGAGACCCAGTACTTC.

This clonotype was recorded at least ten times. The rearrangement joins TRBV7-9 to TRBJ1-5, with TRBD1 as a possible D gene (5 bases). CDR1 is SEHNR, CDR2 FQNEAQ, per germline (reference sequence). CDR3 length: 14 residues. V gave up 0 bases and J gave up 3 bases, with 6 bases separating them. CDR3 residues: CASSLATVNQPQHF. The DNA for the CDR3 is TGTGCCAGCAGCTTAGCGACAGTCAATCAGCCCCAGCATTTT.

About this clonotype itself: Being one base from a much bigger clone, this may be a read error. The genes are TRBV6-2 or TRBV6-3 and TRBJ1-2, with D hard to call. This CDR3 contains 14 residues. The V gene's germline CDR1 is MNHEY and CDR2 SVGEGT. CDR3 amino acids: CASSYPQKGHGCTF. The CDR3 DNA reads TGTGCCAGCAGTTACCCCCAAAAGGGCCATGGCTGCACCTTC.

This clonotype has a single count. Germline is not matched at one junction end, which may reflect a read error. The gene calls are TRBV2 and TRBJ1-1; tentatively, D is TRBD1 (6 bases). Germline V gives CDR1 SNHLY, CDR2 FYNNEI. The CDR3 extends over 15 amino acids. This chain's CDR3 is CANSARGQMNTEAFF. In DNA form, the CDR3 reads TGTGCCAACAGTGCTCGCGGACAGATGAACACTGAAGCTTTCTTT.

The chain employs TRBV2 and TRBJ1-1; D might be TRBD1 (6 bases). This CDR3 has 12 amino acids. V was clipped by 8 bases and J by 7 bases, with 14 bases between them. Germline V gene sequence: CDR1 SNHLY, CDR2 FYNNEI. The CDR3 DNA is TGTGCCAGCGGGGGAGAGGGGGATGAAGCTTTCTTT. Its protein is CASGGEGDEAFF.

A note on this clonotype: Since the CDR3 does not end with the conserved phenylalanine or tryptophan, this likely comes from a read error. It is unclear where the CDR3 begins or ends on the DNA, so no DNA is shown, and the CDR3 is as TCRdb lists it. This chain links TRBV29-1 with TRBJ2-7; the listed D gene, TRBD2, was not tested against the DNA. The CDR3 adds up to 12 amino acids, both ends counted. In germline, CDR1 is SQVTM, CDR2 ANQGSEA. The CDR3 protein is CSVELPSGSLVL.

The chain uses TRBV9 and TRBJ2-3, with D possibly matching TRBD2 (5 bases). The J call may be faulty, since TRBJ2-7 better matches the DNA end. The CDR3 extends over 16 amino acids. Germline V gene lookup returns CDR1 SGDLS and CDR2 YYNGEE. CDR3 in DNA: TGTGCCAGCAGCGTAAGAGAGGGTTCTAGCACAGATACGCAGTACTTC. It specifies CASSVREGSSTDTQYF.

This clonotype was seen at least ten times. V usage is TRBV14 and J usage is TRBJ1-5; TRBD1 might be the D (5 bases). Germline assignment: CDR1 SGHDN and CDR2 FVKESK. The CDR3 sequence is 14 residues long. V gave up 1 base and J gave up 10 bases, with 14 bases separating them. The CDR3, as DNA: TGTGCCAGCAGCCAAGCGGGACGTCCTCTTCCCCAGCATTTT. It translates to CASSQAGRPLPQHF.

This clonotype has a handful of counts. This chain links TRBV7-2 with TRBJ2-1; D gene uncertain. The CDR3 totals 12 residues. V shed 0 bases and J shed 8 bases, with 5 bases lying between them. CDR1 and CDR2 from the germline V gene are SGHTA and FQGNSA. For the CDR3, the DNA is TGTGCCAGCAGCTTAGCTTTGGATGAGCAGTTCTTC. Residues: CASSLALDEQFF.

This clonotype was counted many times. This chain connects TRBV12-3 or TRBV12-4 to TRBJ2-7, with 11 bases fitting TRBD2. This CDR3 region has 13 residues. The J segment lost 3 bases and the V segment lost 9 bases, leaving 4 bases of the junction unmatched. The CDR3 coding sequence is TGTGCCAGTAAACTAGCGGGAGTCTACGAGCAGTACTTC. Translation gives CASKLAGVYEQYF.

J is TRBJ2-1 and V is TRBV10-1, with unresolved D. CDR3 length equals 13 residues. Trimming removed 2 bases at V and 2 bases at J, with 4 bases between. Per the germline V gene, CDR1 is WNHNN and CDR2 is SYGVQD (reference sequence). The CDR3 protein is CASSENPYNEQFF. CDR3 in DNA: TGCGCCAGCAGTGAGAACCCCTACAATGAGCAGTTCTTC.